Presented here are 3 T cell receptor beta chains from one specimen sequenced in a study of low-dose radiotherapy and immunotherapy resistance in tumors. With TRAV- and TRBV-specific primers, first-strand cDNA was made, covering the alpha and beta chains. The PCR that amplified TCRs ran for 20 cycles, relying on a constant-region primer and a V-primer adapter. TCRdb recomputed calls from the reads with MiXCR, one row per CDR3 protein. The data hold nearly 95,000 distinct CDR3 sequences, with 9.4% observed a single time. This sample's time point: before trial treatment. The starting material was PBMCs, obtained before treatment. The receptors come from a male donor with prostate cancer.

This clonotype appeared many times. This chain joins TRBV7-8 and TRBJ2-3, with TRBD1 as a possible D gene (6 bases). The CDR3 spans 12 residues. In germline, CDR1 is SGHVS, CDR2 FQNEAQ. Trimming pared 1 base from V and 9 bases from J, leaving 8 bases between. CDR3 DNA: TGTGCCAGCAGCTTAGTTCAGGGGACGCAGTATTTT. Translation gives CASSLVQGTQYF.

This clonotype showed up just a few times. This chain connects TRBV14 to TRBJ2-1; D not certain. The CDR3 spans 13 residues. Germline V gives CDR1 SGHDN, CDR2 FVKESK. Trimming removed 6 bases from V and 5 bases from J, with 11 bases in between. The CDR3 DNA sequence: TGTGCCAGCAGTTCTTCAGTGAACAATGAGCAGTTCTTC. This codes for CASSSSVNNEQFF.

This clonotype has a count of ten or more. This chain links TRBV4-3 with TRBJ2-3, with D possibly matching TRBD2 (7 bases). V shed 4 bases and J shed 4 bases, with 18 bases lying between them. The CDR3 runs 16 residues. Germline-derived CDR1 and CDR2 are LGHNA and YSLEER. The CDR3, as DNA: TGCGCCAGCAGCCTCAATGGGGGGGGCGTACCAGATACGCAGTATTTT. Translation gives CASSLNGGGVPDTQYF.